This TCR beta chain was identified in a study of T cells in Graves' hyperthyroidism and ophthalmopathy (dated by TCRdb to the late 2010s). General notes on the study: Peripheral blood was collected at initial diagnosis, before any treatment. TCR V-J signatures able to tell the groups apart were searched for in a discovery cohort of 100 or so patients, of whom roughly 42 had Graves' ophthalmopathy and about 55 had stable Graves' hyperthyroidism. The paper describes TCR Vbeta CDR3 sequencing of 140 or so peripheral blood samples, made up of about 41 ophthalmopathy patients, roughly 75 hyperthyroidism patients and 17 progressor patients. The study also compared thyroid tissue and blood T-cell repertoires from several Graves' hyperthyroidism patients. The approximately 98 discovery patients were randomly divided into training and test sets at a 7:3 ratio. Following sampling, methimazole starting at 30 mg daily was given to hyperthyroidism patients, and high-dose intravenous methylprednisolone was given to ophthalmopathy patients. An independent validation cohort of about 19 hyperthyroidism patients and 17 patients who later progressed to ophthalmopathy tested prospective prediction of ophthalmopathy. What the study reported, not specific to this receptor: Most expanded thyroid clonotypes (frequency above 0.001) were also detected in blood, suggesting blood repertoires may reflect thyroid immune responses. In validation, the model predicted progression to ophthalmopathy with around 71% sensitivity and approximately 74% specificity, a median of approximately 6.5 months before onset. Sample size was not statistically predetermined, and investigators were not blinded to group allocation. A 13 V-J signature model separated ophthalmopathy from stable hyperthyroidism, with about 88% sensitivity and about 81% specificity in cross-validation and 80%/75% in testing.

Hyperthyroidism patients were newly diagnosed, had a disease duration of under 2 months, and were aged 18 to 65 years. The study excluded patients with uncontrolled infections, other autoimmune diseases, pregnancy or lactation. Clinical symptoms, serum thyroxine and TRAb, thyroid ultrasound, and orbital computed tomography formed the basis for the diagnoses. Blood from progressor patients was drawn when they were first diagnosed with hyperthyroidism, before any ophthalmopathy symptoms appeared. PBMCs were isolated from more than 8 ml of fresh peripheral blood by Ficoll-Paque density gradient centrifugation. Progressor patients were initially diagnosed with Graves' hyperthyroidism and developed ophthalmopathy during follow-up. Total RNA was extracted using Trizol reagent, and RNA quality was assessed on an Agilent 2100 Bioanalyzer. The TCR beta CDR3 regions were amplified from RNA transcripts. For the first round of RT-PCR on the TCR CDR3, the HTBI primer set was used together with the Qiagen OneStep RT-PCR kit. A second multiplex PCR round built the libraries, followed by size selection and purification. Libraries were sequenced paired-end with 100 bp reads on an Illumina HiSeq2000. In the authors' own workflow: SOAPnuke was used to process the raw data, throwing out any read that contained adapters or uncalled bases, had a mean Phred below 15, or lacked an exact constant-primer or identifier match. High-quality paired reads were merged using COPE v1.2.5, and each unique nucleotide sequence was defined as a clonotype. MiTCR v1.1 was used to align the clonotypes against IMGT TRBV, TRBD and TRBJ reference segments. Analysis was restricted to V-J combinations with a frequency above 0.0001, which covered 99% to 99.2% of repertoires. The TCS score was defined as the ratio of F50 (clonal expansion) to E x V (chaos), calculated using BLOSUM62-based TCRdist between CDR3 peptides within each V-J. Welch's t-statistics and random forest reduced around 520 V-J features to about 13, which were used in a naive Bayes classifier (R e1071). The public reads were run again by TCRdb, first through fastp at Q25 and then through MiXCR, and only productive beta chains were kept. Here each entry gathers all rows of one CDR3 protein and keeps the most common genes and DNA. In this record, the V and J calls reflect TCRdb's handling and not the investigators' own analysis. For this sample there are roughly 400,000 distinct CDR3 sequences; 15% to 19% appear just once. The ten top clones hold about a quarter of the sample.

This clonotype has a count of ten or more. There is no known antigen for this receptor. There are no base qualities to consult, and no much larger clone falls within one base. Via the germline V gene, CDR1 is MDHEN and CDR2 SYDVKM. Here V drops 1 base and J drops 4 bases, and the junction holds 8 bases not matched to any gene. The CDR3 spans 17 residues, from the cysteine through the phenylalanine. Solely the CDR3 DNA is kept, with 51 bases framed from the first base. The sequence is built from TRBV28 and TRBJ2-1, and 9 bases in between align with TRBD2. Material: blood. This TCR was recovered from a woman aged 18-29 years with Graves' hyperthyroidism that later progressed to Graves' ophthalmopathy. The DNA sequence is TGTGCCAGCAGTTTATTCCTAGCGGGAAGTAAGTACAATGAGCAGTTCTTC. It codes for CASSLFLAGSKYNEQFF.